This TCR beta chain was observed in a study of regulatory T cells in long-lasting Graves disease. General observations from the study: Preferential use of TRBV28, TRBJ1-2 and TRBJ2-5 was seen in persistent disease. Persistent patients shared more public clonotypes (roughly 2,500) than new patients (more than 900).

The table lists this clonotype with a few counts. Its antigen is undetermined. Arm-PCR of CDR3 regions and iRepertoire HTBI primers were used to build TCR beta libraries. One entry per CDR3 protein results from TCRdb running MiXCR on the multiplex PCR reads. The data show 650,000 to 700,000 distinct CDR3 sequences, approximately 29% seen once. The V end lost 5 bases, the J end lost 0 bases, and 8 bases lay between the germline ends. Germline V gives CDR1 SEHNR, CDR2 FQNEAQ (reference sequence). This CDR3 spans 14 amino acids. As for time point: persistent/refractory GD, antithyroid drugs over 5 years with positive TRAb. PBMC RNA was the source of the TCR library.

This material consisted of peripheral blood mononuclear cells (PBMCs), taken when the disease was refractory, from a patient treated with antithyroid drugs. The receptor was isolated from a female donor with Graves disease. This chain connects TRBV7-9 to TRBJ2-1; either TRBD1 or TRBD2 may supply D (5 bases each). The chain's CDR3 is CASSRGSSYNEQFF. The DNA of the CDR3 is TGTGCCAGCAGCCGGGGCAGCTCCTACAATGAGCAGTTCTTC.